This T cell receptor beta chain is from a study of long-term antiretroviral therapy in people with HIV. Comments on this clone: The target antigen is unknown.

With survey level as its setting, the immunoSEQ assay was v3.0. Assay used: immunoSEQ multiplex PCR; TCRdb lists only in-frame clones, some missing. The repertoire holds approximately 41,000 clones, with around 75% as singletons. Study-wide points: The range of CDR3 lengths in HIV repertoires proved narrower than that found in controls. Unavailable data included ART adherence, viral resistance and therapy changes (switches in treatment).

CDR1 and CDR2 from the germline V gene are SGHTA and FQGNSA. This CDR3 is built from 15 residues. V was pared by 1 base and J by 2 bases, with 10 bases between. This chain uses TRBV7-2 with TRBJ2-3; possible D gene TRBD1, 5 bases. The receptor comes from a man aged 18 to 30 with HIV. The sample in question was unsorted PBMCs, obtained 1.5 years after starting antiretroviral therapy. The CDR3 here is CASSLGNGHTDTQYF. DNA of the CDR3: TGTGCCAGCAGCTTAGGCAACGGACACACAGATACGCAGTATTTT.